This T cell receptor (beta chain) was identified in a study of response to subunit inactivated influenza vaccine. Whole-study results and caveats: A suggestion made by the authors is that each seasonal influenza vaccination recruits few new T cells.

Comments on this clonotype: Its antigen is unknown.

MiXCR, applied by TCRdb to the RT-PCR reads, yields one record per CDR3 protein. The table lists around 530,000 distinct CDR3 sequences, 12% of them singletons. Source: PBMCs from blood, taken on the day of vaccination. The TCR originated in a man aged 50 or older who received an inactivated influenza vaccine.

The DNA for the CDR3 is TGTGCCAGCAGCGGACACAGGATGTCCTACAATGAGCAGTTCTTC. Translated: CASSGHRMSYNEQFF. The chain combines TRBV7-3 with TRBJ2-1; D perhaps matches TRBD1 (5 bases). Germline V gene lookup returns CDR1 SGHTA and CDR2 FQGTGA. The CDR3 is 15 amino acids. Trimming cost V 5 bases and J 1 base, with 12 bases left between them.